A selection of T cell receptor beta chains follows, all from one sample in a study of blood T cells in healthy people across ages. TCRdb processed the 5' RACE reads anew with MiXCR; each CDR3 protein has one entry. Among 750,000 to 950,000 distinct CDR3 sequences listed, roughly 50% were seen once. Sample: blood. All receptors come from an elderly man in good health. Both conserved end residues are part of each CDR3. D genes are given only for firm matches. Rows give clone size only sometimes, using once, few, many, or a class for an expanded clone.

J gene: TRBJ2-3
D gene: NA
V gene: TRBV20-1
clone size: NA
CDR3 DNA: TGCAGTGCTAGTGAACAGGGTCACGCGTATTTT
CDR3 protein: CSASEQGHAYF

J gene: TRBJ1-2
D gene: NA
V gene: TRBV14
clone size: NA
CDR3 DNA: TGTGCCAGCAGCCAAGAGTTTGTGGGACTCTTCCCCCATGGCTACACCTTC
CDR3 protein: CASSQEFVGLFPHGYTF

J gene: TRBJ2-1
D gene: NA
V gene: TRBV29-1
clone size: few
CDR3 DNA: TGCAGCGTTGAAACTGCCAGGGACGGAGGATACAATGAGCAGTTCTTC
CDR3 protein: CSVETARDGGYNEQFF

J gene: TRBJ1-2
D gene: TRBD1
V gene: TRBV29-1
clone size: NA
CDR3 DNA: TGCAGCGTCGAGGGGGGGACAGACTTAGCCTATGGCTACACCTTC
CDR3 protein: CSVEGGTDLAYGYTF

J gene: TRBJ1-4
D gene: TRBD1
V gene: TRBV7-9
clone size: NA
CDR3 DNA: TGTGCCAGCAGCTTAGCCGGGACAGGGGGCTTAGAAAAACTGTTTTTT
CDR3 protein: CASSLAGTGGLEKLFF

J gene: TRBJ2-7
D gene: NA
V gene: TRBV7-3
clone size: NA
CDR3 DNA: TGTGCCAGCAGCTTAACGGAAAGGACAGGGAGGGCCGAGCAGTACTTC
CDR3 protein: CASSLTERTGRAEQYF

J gene: TRBJ2-4
D gene: NA
V gene: TRBV20-1
clone size: few
CDR3 DNA: TGCAGTGCTAGAAACCTCGACCGTACGAGGCAGTACTTC
CDR3 protein: CSARNLDRTRQYF

J gene: TRBJ2-5
D gene: TRBD1
V gene: TRBV9
clone size: NA
CDR3 DNA: TGTGCCAGCAAGCCGAGTGGACAGGGGCTCGGAGAGACCCAGTACTTC
CDR3 protein: CASKPSGQGLGETQYF

J gene: TRBJ2-7
D gene: NA
V gene: TRBV5-1
clone size: NA
CDR3 DNA: TGCGCCAGCAGCTCGTTCCAGGGTTCCCACGAGCAGTACTTC
CDR3 protein: CASSSFQGSHEQYF

J gene: TRBJ2-2
D gene: TRBD1
V gene: TRBV5-1
clone size: NA
CDR3 DNA: TGCGCCAGCGGACCGAGGACAGGGACCGGGGAGCTGTTTTTT
CDR3 protein: CASGPRTGTGELFF

J gene: TRBJ2-3
D gene: TRBD2
V gene: TRBV9
clone size: once
CDR3 DNA: TGTGCCAGCAGCGCGCCTCTAGCGGGAGGGGCAGATACGCAGTATTTT
CDR3 protein: CASSAPLAGGADTQYF

J gene: TRBJ2-7
D gene: NA
V gene: TRBV10-3
clone size: NA
CDR3 DNA: TGTGCCATCAGTGGCCCCGAATCGGGAAACCCTGTTTACGAGCAGTACTTC
CDR3 protein: CAISGPESGNPVYEQYF

J gene: TRBJ1-5
D gene: TRBD1
V gene: TRBV7-2
clone size: NA
CDR3 DNA: TGTGCCAGCAGCCCGGGACAGTTTGGCAATCAGCCCCAGCATTTT
CDR3 protein: CASSPGQFGNQPQHF

J gene: TRBJ2-1
D gene: TRBD2
V gene: TRBV7-6
clone size: NA
CDR3 DNA: TGTGCCAGCAGCAGTATCTCTCTAGCGGGAGGGGCCTACAATGAGCAGTTCTTC
CDR3 protein: CASSSISLAGGAYNEQFF

J gene: TRBJ2-3
D gene: TRBD2
V gene: TRBV20-1
clone size: NA
CDR3 DNA: TGCAGTGCTAAGGGACTAGCGGGGTACAGAGATACGCAGTATTTT
CDR3 protein: CSAKGLAGYRDTQYF

J gene: TRBJ2-7
D gene: NA
V gene: TRBV7-2
clone size: NA
CDR3 DNA: TGTGCCAGCAGCTTAAAACCCGGCTCCTACGAGCAGTACTTC
CDR3 protein: CASSLKPGSYEQYF